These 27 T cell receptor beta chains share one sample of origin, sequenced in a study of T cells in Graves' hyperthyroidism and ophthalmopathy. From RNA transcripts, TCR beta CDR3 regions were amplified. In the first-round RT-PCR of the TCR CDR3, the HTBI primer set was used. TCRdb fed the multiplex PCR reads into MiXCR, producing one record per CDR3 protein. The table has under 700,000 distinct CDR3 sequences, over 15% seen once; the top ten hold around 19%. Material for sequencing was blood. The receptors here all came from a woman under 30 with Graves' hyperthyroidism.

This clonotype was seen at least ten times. CDR3: CASSQVLTPRTSGRAGEQFF. CDR3 coding DNA: TGCGCCAGCAGCCAGGTCTTGACACCTAGGACTAGCGGGAGGGCCGGGGAGCAGTTCTTC. The V and J genes are TRBV4-1 and TRBJ2-1; TRBD2 aligns across 15 bases. The trim removed 3 bases at V and 10 bases at J, leaving 19 bases unmatched. The CDR3 spans 20 residues. Germline CDR1 MGHRA, CDR2 YSYEKL.

CDR3 sequence (DNA): TGTGCCAGCGGGCCAGGGCGGAGATGGGGGCAGCCCCAGCATTTT. This translates into CASGPGRRWGQPQHF. The V gene is TRBV6-1, the J gene TRBJ1-5; TRBD1 might be the D (5 bases). CDR3 length equals 15 residues. CDR1 and CDR2 from the germline V gene are MNHNS and SASEGT. Trimming left V 8 bases short and J 7 bases short, with 21 bases between.

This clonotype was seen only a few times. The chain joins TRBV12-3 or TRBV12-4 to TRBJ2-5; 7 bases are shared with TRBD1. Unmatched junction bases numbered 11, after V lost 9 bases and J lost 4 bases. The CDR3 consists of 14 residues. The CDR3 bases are TGTGCCAGTAAAGACAGGGCGGGTTTAGAGACCCAGTACTTC. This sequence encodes CASKDRAGLETQYF.

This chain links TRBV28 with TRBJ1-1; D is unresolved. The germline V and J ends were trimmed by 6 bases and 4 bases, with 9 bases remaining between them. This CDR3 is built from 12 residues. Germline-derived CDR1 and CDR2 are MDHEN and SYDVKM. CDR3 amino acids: CASRQIGTEAFF. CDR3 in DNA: TGTGCCAGCAGACAGATTGGCACTGAAGCTTTCTTT.

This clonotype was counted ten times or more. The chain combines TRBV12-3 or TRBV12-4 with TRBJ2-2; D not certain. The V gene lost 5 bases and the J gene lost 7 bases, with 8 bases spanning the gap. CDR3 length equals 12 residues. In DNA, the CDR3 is TGTGCCAGCAGTCCCCTGGACGGGGAGCTGTTTTTT. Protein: CASSPLDGELFF.

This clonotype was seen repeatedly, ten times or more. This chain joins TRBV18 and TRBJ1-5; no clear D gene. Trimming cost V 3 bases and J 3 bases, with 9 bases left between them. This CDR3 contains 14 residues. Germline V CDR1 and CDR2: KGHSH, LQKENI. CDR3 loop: CASSPTDYNQPQHF. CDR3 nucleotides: TGTGCCAGCTCACCTACCGATTACAATCAGCCCCAGCATTTT.

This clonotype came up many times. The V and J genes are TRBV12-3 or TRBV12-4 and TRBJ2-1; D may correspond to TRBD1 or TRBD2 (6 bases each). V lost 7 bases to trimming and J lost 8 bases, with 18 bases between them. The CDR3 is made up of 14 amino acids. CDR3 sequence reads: CASTIQPGADEQFF. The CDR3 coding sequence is TGTGCCAGCACCATCCAACCGGGGGCGGATGAGCAGTTCTTC.

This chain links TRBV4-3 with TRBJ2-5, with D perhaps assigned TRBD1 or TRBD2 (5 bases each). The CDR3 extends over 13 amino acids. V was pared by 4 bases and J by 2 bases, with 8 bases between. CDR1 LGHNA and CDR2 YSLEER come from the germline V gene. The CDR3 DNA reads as TGCGCCAGCAGCCGGGACGTTCAAGAGACCCAGTACTTC. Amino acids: CASSRDVQETQYF.

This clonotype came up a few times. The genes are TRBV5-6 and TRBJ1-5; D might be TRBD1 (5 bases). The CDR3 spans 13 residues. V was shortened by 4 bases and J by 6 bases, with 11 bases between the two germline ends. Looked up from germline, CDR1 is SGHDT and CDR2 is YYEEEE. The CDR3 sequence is CASSQTGGQPQHF. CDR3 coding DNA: TGTGCCAGCAGCCAGACCGGGGGTCAGCCCCAGCATTTT.

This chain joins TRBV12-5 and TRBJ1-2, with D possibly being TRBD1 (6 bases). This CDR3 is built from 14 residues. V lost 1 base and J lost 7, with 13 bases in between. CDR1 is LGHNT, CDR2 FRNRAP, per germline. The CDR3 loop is CASGLEGQGLGYTF. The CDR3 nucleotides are TGTGCTAGTGGTTTGGAGGGCCAGGGGCTTGGCTACACCTTC. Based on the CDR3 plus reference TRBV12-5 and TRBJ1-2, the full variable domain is DARVTQTPRHKVTEMGQEVTMRCQPILGHNTVFWYRQTMMQGLELLAYFRNRAPLDDSGMPKDRFSAEMPDATLATLKIQPSEPRDSAVYFCASGLEGQGLGYTFGSGTRLTVV.

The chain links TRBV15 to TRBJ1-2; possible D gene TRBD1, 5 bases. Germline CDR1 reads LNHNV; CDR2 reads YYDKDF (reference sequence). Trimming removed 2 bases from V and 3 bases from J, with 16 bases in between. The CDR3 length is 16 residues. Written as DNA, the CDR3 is TGTGCCACCAGCAGATACCAGGCAGGGTACGACTATGGCTACACCTTC. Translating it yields CATSRYQAGYDYGYTF.

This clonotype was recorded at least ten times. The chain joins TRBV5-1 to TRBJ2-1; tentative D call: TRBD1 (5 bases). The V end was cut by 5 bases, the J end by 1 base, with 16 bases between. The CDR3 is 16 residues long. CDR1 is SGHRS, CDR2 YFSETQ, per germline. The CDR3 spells CASSPRTPVSYNEQFF. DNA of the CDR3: TGCGCCAGCAGTCCGAGGACACCCGTTTCCTACAATGAGCAGTTCTTC.

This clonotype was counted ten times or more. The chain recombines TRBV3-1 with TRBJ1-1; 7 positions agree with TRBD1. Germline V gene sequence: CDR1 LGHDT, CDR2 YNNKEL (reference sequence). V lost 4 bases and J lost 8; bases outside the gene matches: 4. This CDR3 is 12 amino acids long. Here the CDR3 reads CASSRSTGEAFF. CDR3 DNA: TGTGCCAGCAGCCGATCGACAGGGGAAGCTTTCTTT.

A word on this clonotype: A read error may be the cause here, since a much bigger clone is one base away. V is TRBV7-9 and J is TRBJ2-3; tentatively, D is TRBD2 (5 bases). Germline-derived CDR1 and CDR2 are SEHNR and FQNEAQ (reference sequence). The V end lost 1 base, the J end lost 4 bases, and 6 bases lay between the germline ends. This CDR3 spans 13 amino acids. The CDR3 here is CASSLEEADTQYF. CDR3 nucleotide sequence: TGTGCCAGCAGCTTAGAGGAGGCAGATACGCAGTATTTT.

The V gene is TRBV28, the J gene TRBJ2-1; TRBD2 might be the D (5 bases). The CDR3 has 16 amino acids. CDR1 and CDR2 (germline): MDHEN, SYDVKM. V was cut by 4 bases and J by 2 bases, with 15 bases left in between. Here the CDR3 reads CASSSGGAGTYNEQFF. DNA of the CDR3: TGTGCCAGCAGTTCAGGAGGCGCGGGTACCTACAATGAGCAGTTCTTC.

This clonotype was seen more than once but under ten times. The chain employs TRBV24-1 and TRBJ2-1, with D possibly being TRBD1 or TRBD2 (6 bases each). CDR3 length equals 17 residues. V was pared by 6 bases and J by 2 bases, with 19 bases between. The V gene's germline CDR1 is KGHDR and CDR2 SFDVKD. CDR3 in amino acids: CATSPSTGAGAYNEQFF. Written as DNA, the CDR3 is TGTGCCACCAGTCCCTCGACGGGGGCAGGGGCCTACAATGAGCAGTTCTTC.

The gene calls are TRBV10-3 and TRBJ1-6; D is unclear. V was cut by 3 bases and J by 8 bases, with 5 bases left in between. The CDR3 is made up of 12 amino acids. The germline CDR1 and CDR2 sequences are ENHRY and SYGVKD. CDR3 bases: TGTGCCATCAGTGAATCAGATTCACCCCTCCACTTT. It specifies CAISESDSPLHF.

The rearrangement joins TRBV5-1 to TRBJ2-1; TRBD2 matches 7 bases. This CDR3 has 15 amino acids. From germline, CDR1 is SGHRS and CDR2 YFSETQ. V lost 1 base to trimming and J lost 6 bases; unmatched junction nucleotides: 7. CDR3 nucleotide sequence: TGCGCCAGCAGCTTGTCGAGCGGGGTTGTCAATGAGCAGTTCTTC. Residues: CASSLSSGVVNEQFF.

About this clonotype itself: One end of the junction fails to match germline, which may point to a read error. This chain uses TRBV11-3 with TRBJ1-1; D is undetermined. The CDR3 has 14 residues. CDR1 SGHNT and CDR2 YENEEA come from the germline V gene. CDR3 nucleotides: TGTGCCAGCAGCCTCTCAACGGAGGAAACTGAAGGTTTCTTT. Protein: CASSLSTEETEGFF.

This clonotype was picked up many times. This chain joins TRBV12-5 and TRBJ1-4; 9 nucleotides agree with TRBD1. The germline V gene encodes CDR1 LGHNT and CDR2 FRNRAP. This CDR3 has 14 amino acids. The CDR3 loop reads CASGPGQGDEKLFF. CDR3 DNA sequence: TGTGCCAGCGGACCGGGACAGGGTGATGAAAAACTGTTTTTT.

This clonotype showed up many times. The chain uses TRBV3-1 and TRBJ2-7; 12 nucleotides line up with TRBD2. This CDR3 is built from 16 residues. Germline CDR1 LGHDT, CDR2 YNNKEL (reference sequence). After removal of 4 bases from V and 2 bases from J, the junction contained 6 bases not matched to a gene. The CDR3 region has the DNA TGTGCCAGCAGCCCCCTGACTAGCGGGAGCCCCTACGAGCAGTACTTC. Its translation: CASSPLTSGSPYEQYF.

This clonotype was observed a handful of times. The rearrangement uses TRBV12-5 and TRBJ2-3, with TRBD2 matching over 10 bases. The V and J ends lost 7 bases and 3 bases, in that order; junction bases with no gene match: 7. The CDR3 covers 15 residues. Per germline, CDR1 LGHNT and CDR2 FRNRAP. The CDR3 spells CASALSSGRTDTQYF. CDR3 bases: TGTGCTAGTGCCCTTTCTAGCGGGAGAACAGATACGCAGTATTTT.

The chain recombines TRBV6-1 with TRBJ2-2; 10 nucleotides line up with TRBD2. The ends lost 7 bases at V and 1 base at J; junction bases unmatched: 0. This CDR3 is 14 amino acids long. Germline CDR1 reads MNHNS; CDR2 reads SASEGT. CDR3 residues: CASIAGGNTGELFF. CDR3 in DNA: TGTGCCAGCATAGCGGGGGGGAACACCGGGGAGCTGTTTTTT.

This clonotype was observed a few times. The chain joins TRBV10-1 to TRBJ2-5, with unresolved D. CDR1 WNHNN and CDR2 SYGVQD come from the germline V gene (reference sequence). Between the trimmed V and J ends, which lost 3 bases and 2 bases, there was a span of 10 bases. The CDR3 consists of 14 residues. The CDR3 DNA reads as TGCGCCAGCAGTGAATCTGAGGCACAAGAGACCCAGTACTTC. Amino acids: CASSESEAQETQYF.

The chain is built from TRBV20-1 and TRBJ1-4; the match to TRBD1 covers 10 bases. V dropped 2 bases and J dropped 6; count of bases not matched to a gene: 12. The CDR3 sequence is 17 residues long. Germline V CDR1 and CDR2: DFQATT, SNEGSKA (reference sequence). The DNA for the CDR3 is TGCAGTGCTAGACCCTCCGGGACAGGGGTTCTCGATGAAAAACTGTTTTTT. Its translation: CSARPSGTGVLDEKLFF.

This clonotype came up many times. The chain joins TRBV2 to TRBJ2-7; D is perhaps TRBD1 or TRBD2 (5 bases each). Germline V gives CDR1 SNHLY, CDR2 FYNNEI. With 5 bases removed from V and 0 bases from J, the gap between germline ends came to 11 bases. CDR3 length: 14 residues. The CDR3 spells CASSLGAISYEQYF. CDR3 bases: TGTGCCAGCAGTCTCGGGGCTATCTCCTACGAGCAGTACTTC.

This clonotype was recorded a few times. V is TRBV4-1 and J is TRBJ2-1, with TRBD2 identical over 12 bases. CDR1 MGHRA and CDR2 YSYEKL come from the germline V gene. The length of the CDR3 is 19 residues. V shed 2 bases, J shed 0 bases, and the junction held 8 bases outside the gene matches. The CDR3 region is CASSQQLAGGVSSYNEQFF. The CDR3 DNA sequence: TGCGCCAGCAGCCAACAACTAGCGGGAGGCGTTAGCTCCTACAATGAGCAGTTCTTC.